This is a list of T cell receptor beta chains from one sample in a study of OX40 agonist ivuxolimab in advanced cancers. TCRdb's copy holds only in-frame clones and misses some; the assay was immunoSEQ multiplex PCR. The data show over 65,000 clones, around 83% seen once. Here the sequenced sample was CD4+ or CD8+ T cells sorted from blood, taken in a trial of the OX40 agonist ivuxolimab. These receptors all stem from an adult with an advanced solid tumor such as melanoma, head and neck, liver or kidney cancer. CDR3s include the opening cysteine and the closing phenylalanine or tryptophan. A D gene is named only where the DNA matches it firmly. Expanded clones are given a class, and other clones once, few, many or no size at all.

>TRBJ1-1|TRBV29-1|10|.|.
TGCAGCGCCTCAAACGTAGAAGCTTTCTTT
CSASNVEAFF
>TRBJ1-1|TRBV27|13|.|.
TGTGCCAGCAGCCTCACTCTACAGGGTAGGGCTTTCTTT
CASSLTLQGRAFF
>TRBJ2-1|TRBV6-6|13|TRBD1|.
TGTGCCAGCAGTAGGGACAGCTACAATGAGCAGTTCTTC
CASSRDSYNEQFF
>TRBJ2-1|TRBV5-1|15|.|.
TGCGCCAGCAGCAAACAGGGTGGGATCTACAATGAGCAGTTCTTC
CASSKQGGIYNEQFF
>TRBJ2-5|TRBV11-2|18|TRBD2|few
TGTGCCAGCAGCTTAGGGTTCGGGGCTAGCGGGGTGGGAGAGACCCAGTACTTC
CASSLGFGASGVGETQYF
>TRBJ1-3|TRBV7-8|15|.|.
TGTGCCAGCAGCTCCAGGGGACTCTCTGGAAACACCATATATTTT
CASSSRGLSGNTIYF
>TRBJ2-3|TRBV5-1|16|.|.
TGCGCCAGCAGTAGGGGAGCACTTGGATCGACAGATACGCAGTATTTT
CASSRGALGSTDTQYF
>TRBJ1-1|TRBV28|12|.|.
TGTGCCAGCAGTTTAGTGTTTACTGAAGCTTTCTTT
CASSLVFTEAFF
>TRBJ2-5|TRBV28|19|.|.
TGTGCCACCCATAGCGGTCGGCGAAAAGGACTCCAAAGCGTGGAGACCCAGTACTTC
CATHSGRRKGLQSVETQYF
>TRBJ1-1|TRBV29-1|13|TRBD1|.
TGCAGCGTCCGACAGGGATCGAACACTGAAGCTTTCTTT
CSVRQGSNTEAFF
>TRBJ1-6|TRBV18|17|.|.
TGTGCCAGCTCACCTCGGGGGATAATTGACTATAATTCACCCCTCCACTTT
CASSPRGIIDYNSPLHF
>TRBJ1-5|TRBV7-2|15|.|.
TGTGCCAGCAGCGAGGAAGGCCGGCGCAATCAGCCCCAGCATTTT
CASSEEGRRNQPQHF
>TRBJ1-1|TRBV27|12|.|.
TGTGCCAGCAGTTTGGGCCCCATTGAAGCTTTCTTT
CASSLGPIEAFF
>TRBJ2-7|TRBV9|15|.|.
TGTGCCAGCAGCGTAGCTTGGCAGGGTCACTACGAGCAGTACTTC
CASSVAWQGHYEQYF
>TRBJ1-5|TRBV27|13|.|.
TGTGCCAGCAGTTTTGGGGGGGATCAGCCCCAGCATTTT
CASSFGGDQPQHF
>TRBJ1-2|TRBV7-2|15|TRBD1|once
TGTGCCAGCAGCGACCGGGACAGGGGGCTGGGCGGCTACACCTTC
CASSDRDRGLGGYTF
>TRBJ1-2|TRBV28|14|.|.
TGTGCCAGCAGTGCCCGTGGGGGCGAAGGTGGCTACACCTTC
CASSARGGEGGYTF
>TRBJ1-3|TRBV18|14|.|.
TGTGCCAGCTCCTTATGGGACGGAGGAAACACCATATATTTT
CASSLWDGGNTIYF
>TRBJ2-1|TRBV7-7|14|.|.
TGTGCCAGCAGCTTAAGAGCTGATGGCAATGAGCAGTTCTTC
CASSLRADGNEQFF
>TRBJ2-1|TRBV5-1|12|TRBD1|.
TGCGCCAGCAGCTTGGAGGGGACAGGGAAGTTCTTC
CASSLEGTGKFF
>TRBJ1-2|TRBV29-1|12|.|.
TGCAGCGTTGAAACAGGGTCCCATGGCTACACCTTC
CSVETGSHGYTF
>TRBJ1-5|TRBV27|15|.|.
TGTGCCAGCAGTTTACAGGGTTATAGCAATCAGCCCCAGCATTTT
CASSLQGYSNQPQHF
>TRBJ1-2|TRBV5-8|14|.|.
TGTGCCAGCAGCCTGTCGGTAGTGGGGGATGGCTACACCTTC
CASSLSVVGDGYTF
>TRBJ2-5|TRBV2|13|.|.
TGTGCCAGCAGTGAGTCCGACGGAGAGACCCAGTACTTC
CASSESDGETQYF
>TRBJ2-1|TRBV7-8|15|.|.
TGTGCCAGCAGCCTCCTAGGTTATATTCTCAATGAGCAGTTCTTC
CASSLLGYILNEQFF
>TRBJ2-7|TRBV2|11|.|.
TGTGCCAGCAGGGAGGGGGGATGGCAGTACTTC
CASREGGWQYF
>TRBJ2-1|TRBV7-9|14|.|.
TGTGCCAGCAGCGACAATGCCCGAGGGGGTGAGCAGTTCTTC
CASSDNARGGEQFF
>TRBJ1-1|TRBV5-1|11|.|.
TGCGCCAGCATTGGGGAAACTGAAGCTTTCTTT
CASIGETEAFF
>TRBJ2-7|TRBV13|13|.|.
TGTGCCAGCAGCTTAGGGCTGCTACTCGAGCAGTACTTC
CASSLGLLLEQYF
>TRBJ1-2|TRBV5-4|13|.|.
TGTGCCAGCAGCTTGGCCGGGGCGGGAGGCTACACCTTC
CASSLAGAGGYTF
>TRBJ2-3|TRBV2|11|.|.
TGTGCCAGCAGTACCAGTCCTACGCAGTATTTT
CASSTSPTQYF
>TRBJ1-4|TRBV2|13|.|.
TGTGCCAGTGGCCGGGACCAAAATGAAAAACTGTTTTTT
CASGRDQNEKLFF
>TRBJ2-1|TRBV7-2|14|.|few
TGTGCCAGCAGCTCTTGGACCCAGCGGATTGAGCAGTTCTTC
CASSSWTQRIEQFF
>TRBJ2-7|TRBV6-6|14|TRBD1|.
TGTGCCAGCACCGAAGGGACAGGGGTCTACGAGCAGTACTTC
CASTEGTGVYEQYF
>TRBJ2-1|TRBV7-3|19|TRBD2|.
TGTGCCAGCAGCGCTGTCACTAGCGGGGGTCCCAGCTCCTACAATGAGCAGTTCTTC
CASSAVTSGGPSSYNEQFF
>TRBJ2-7|TRBV7-8|16|TRBD1|.
TGTGCCAGCAGCTTAGGGGGCCAGGGACAGCGACGCGAGCAGTACTTC
CASSLGGQGQRREQYF
>TRBJ2-2|TRBV28|15|TRBD2|.
TGTGCCAGCAGCCTACTAGCGGCCAACGGTGGGGAGCTGTTTTTT
CASSLLAANGGELFF
>TRBJ2-7|TRBV5-6|16|.|once
TGTGCCAGCAGCCGCCTCCGGGGCCTGATTTCCTACGAGCAGTACTTC
CASSRLRGLISYEQYF
>TRBJ2-1|TRBV27|14|.|.
TGTGCCAGCAGCCGCGTCCCCTTGGGCAATGAGCAGTTCTTC
CASSRVPLGNEQFF
>TRBJ2-1|TRBV25-1|13|.|.
TGTGCCAGCAGTGATCCCGGCCCCAATGAGCAGTTCTTC
CASSDPGPNEQFF
>TRBJ2-3|TRBV6-1|15|TRBD1|.
TGTGCCAGCAGTGCCCGACAGGGCGGTACAGATACGCAGTATTTT
CASSARQGGTDTQYF
>TRBJ1-5|TRBV6-6|16|TRBD1|.
TGTGCCAGCAGTTATACAGGGGATGGGGGCAATCAGCCCCAGCATTTT
CASSYTGDGGNQPQHF
>TRBJ2-3|TRBV7-3|14|.|.
TGTGCCAGCAGCTTAGAAGATTACACAGATACGCAGTATTTT
CASSLEDYTDTQYF
>TRBJ2-3|TRBV5-1|14|.|.
TGCGCCAGCAGCTTGGTTGTAAACCAAGATACGCAGTATTTT
CASSLVVNQDTQYF
>TRBJ2-1|TRBV7-2|14|.|.
TGTGCCAGCAGCTCCCCGGGGGTTTTGGGTGAGCAGTTCTTC
CASSSPGVLGEQFF
>TRBJ2-1|TRBV7-9|12|.|few
TGTGCCAGCAGCTTAGCACAAGCGGAGCAGTTCTTC
CASSLAQAEQFF
>TRBJ2-1|TRBV2|14|.|.
TGTGCCAGCAGACCGTTCGGACTAGGGGGTGAGCAGTTCTTC
CASRPFGLGGEQFF
>TRBJ2-5|TRBV6-5|14|.|.
TGTGCCAGCAGTTCCCCAGGAGGGGGTAAGACCCAGTACTTC
CASSSPGGGKTQYF
>TRBJ1-1|TRBV5-1|15|.|.
TGCGCCAGCAGCCCACGGGGACTCCTGAACACTGAAGCTTTCTTT
CASSPRGLLNTEAFF
>TRBJ1-2|TRBV4-1|16|.|.
TGCGCCAGCAGCTCCTCAATAGGGACGGCTAACTATGGCTACACCTTC
CASSSSIGTANYGYTF
>TRBJ2-7|TRBV19|13|.|.
TGTGCCAGTAGTATCGATAAGGGTCTCGAGCAGTACTTC
CASSIDKGLEQYF
>TRBJ2-1|TRBV7-3|12|.|.
TGTGCCAGCAGCTCGCAGGGTAGTGAGCAGTTCTTC
CASSSQGSEQFF
>TRBJ2-1|TRBV27|15|TRBD1|once
TGTGCCAGCAGTTTAGGGACAGGGCTACACAATGAGCAGTTCTTC
CASSLGTGLHNEQFF
>TRBJ2-3|TRBV2|12|.|.
TGTGCCAGCACTCCGGACACAGATACGCAGTATTTT
CASTPDTDTQYF
>TRBJ2-5|TRBV19|14|.|.
TGTGCCAGTAGTACCACCGGGGCAAAAGAGACCCAGTACTTC
CASSTTGAKETQYF
>TRBJ1-1|TRBV7-3|14|TRBD1|few
TGTGCCAGCAGCTTAGAGGGGGCGAGCACTGAAGCTTTCTTT
CASSLEGASTEAFF